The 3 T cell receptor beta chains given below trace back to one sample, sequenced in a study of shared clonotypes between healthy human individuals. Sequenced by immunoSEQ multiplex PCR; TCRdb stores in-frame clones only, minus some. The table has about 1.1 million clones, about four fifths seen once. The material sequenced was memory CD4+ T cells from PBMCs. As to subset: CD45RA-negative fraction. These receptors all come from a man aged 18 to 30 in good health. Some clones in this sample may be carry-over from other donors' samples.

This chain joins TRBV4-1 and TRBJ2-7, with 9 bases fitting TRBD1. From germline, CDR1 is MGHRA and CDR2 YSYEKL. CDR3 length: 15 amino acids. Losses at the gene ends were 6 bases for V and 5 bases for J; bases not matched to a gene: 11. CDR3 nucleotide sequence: TGCGCCAGCAGGCGGGGACCGGGACAGGGAGACGAGCAGTACTTC. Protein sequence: CASRRGPGQGDEQYF.

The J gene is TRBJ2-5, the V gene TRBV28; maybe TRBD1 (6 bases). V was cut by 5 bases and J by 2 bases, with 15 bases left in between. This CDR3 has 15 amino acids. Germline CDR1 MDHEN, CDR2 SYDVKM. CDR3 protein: CASSTPGAAQETQYF. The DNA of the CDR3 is TGTGCCAGCAGTACCCCAGGGGCCGCTCAAGAGACCCAGTACTTC.

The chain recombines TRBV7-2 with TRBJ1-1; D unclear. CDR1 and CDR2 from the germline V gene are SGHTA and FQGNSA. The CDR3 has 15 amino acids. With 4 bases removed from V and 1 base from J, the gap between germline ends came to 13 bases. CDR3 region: CASSSRASPNTEAFF. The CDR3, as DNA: TGTGCCAGCAGCTCCCGGGCCTCTCCGAACACTGAAGCTTTCTTT.